This passage covers 14 T cell receptor beta chains from one sample sequenced in a study of T cell changes during pregnancy in multiple sclerosis (dated by TCRdb to between 2018 and 2020). The library came from the immunoSEQ multiplex PCR assay. This is the immuneACCESS table as TCRdb keeps it, with only in-frame sequences that have V and J called. A part of the clones is gone; compared with another copy, unresolved V genes explain less than half, and the rest is unexplained. For this sample there are fewer than 110,000 clones; just under 95% appear just once. The top ten constitute 0.78% of the sample. The specimen comprised peripheral blood, sampled in the third trimester of pregnancy. These receptors originate from a female donor in good health, enrolled as a control in a pregnancy study.

This chain connects TRBV30 to TRBJ1-5; 8 bases line up with TRBD1. The CDR3 is made up of 14 amino acids. CDR1 is GTSNPN, CDR2 SVGIG, per germline (reference sequence). The trim removed 2 bases at V and 4 bases at J, leaving 4 bases unmatched. For the CDR3, the DNA is TGTGCCTGGAGTCCGTGGACAGGGAATCAGCCCCAGCATTTT. This encodes CAWSPWTGNQPQHF.

The chain couples TRBV7-2 to TRBJ1-5; TRBD1 matches 7 bases. The CDR3 covers 15 residues. The ends lost 2 bases at V and 6 bases at J; junction bases unmatched: 7. Germline V gene lookup returns CDR1 SGHTA and CDR2 FQGNSA. This CDR3 is CASSLSGGGGQPQHF. The DNA of the CDR3 is TGTGCCAGCAGCTTATCAGGAGGGGGCGGTCAGCCCCAGCATTTT.

The chain carries TRBV10-1 and TRBJ1-2; a weak D match, TRBD1 (6 bases). From germline, CDR1 is WNHNN and CDR2 SYGVQD (reference sequence). The ends were cut back, 6 bases at V and 0 bases at J, with 17 bases in the middle. The CDR3 has 16 residues. The CDR3 sequence is CASSTVTGPPNYGYTF. The CDR3 nucleotides are TGCGCCAGCAGCACCGTAACAGGGCCACCTAACTATGGCTACACCTTC.

This chain joins TRBV19 and TRBJ1-2, with 10 bases lining up with TRBD1. Trimming removed 4 bases from V and 8 bases from J; junction bases left unmatched: 10. The CDR3 sequence is 15 residues long. The V gene's germline CDR1 is LNHDA and CDR2 SQIVND (reference sequence). CDR3 loop: CASSTTQDRGYGYTF. DNA for the CDR3: TGTGCCAGTAGTACGACACAGGACAGGGGGTACGGCTACACCTTC.

The chain carries TRBV30 and TRBJ1-1, with D tentatively TRBD1 (5 bases). This CDR3 is 14 amino acids long. Germline V gene lookup returns CDR1 GTSNPN and CDR2 SVGIG (reference sequence). Trimming left V 5 bases short and J 3 bases short, with 16 bases between. The CDR3 loop is CAWGRGRVDTEAFF. As DNA, the CDR3 is TGTGCCTGGGGCCGCGGCAGGGTCGACACTGAAGCTTTCTTT.

The chain uses TRBV12-5 and TRBJ2-3, with D possibly being TRBD1 (6 bases). The CDR3 covers 14 residues. Germline values: CDR1 LGHNT, CDR2 FRNRAP. V lost 1 base to trimming and J lost 3 bases, with 8 bases between them. The CDR3 sequence is CASGLDRATDTQYF. The CDR3 DNA sequence: TGTGCTAGTGGTTTGGACAGGGCAACAGATACGCAGTATTTT.

This rearrangement joins TRBV4-1 to TRBJ1-2; TRBD1 is a possible D gene (6 bases). Trimming stripped 2 bases from V and 2 bases from J, with 15 bases between. The CDR3 runs 16 residues. CDR1 is MGHRA, CDR2 YSYEKL, per germline. In DNA, the CDR3 is TGCGCCAGCAGCCAACAACAGGGTAGAACCAACTATGGCTACACCTTC. It translates to CASSQQQGRTNYGYTF.

This chain joins TRBV7-2 and TRBJ1-6; a possible D gene is TRBD1 (6 bases). The CDR3 is 16 amino acids. Trimming stripped 1 base from V and 10 bases from J, with 17 bases between. Germline CDR1 reads SGHTA; CDR2 reads FQGNSA. CDR3 in amino acids: CASSLVPAGDGSPLHF. In nucleotides, the CDR3 is TGTGCCAGCAGCTTAGTCCCCGCAGGGGACGGGTCACCCCTCCACTTT.

This rearrangement joins TRBV9 to TRBJ2-2, with 10 bases aligning to TRBD2. V dropped 0 bases and J dropped 2; count of bases not matched to a gene: 7. CDR1 SGDLS and CDR2 YYNGEE come from the germline V gene. The CDR3 is 18 residues long. CDR3 sequence reads: CASSVGRLAGANTGELFF. In nucleotides, the CDR3 is TGTGCCAGCAGCGTAGGCCGGCTAGCGGGGGCCAACACCGGGGAGCTGTTTTTT.

The rearrangement links TRBV15 to TRBJ1-5, with 8 nucleotides matching TRBD1. The CDR3 extends over 15 amino acids. The V gene end was trimmed by 1 base and the J gene end by 7 bases; junction bases not matched to a gene: 6. Germline V gives CDR1 LNHNV, CDR2 YYDKDF (reference sequence). The CDR3 sequence is CATSRGETGEQPQHF. The CDR3 coding sequence is TGTGCCACCAGCAGAGGAGAGACAGGGGAACAGCCCCAGCATTTT.

The V and J genes are TRBV27 and TRBJ2-5; 13 nucleotides match TRBD2. In germline, CDR1 is MNHEY, CDR2 SMNVEV (reference sequence). V was pared by 4 bases and J by 1 base, with 3 bases of the junction left unmatched. This CDR3 comprises 16 residues. In DNA, the CDR3 is TGTGCCAGCAGTTCCCGACTAGCGGGGGGCCAAGAGACCCAGTACTTC. Amino acids: CASSSRLAGGQETQYF.

The chain is built from TRBV5-4 and TRBJ2-7, with 8 bases lining up with TRBD1. Germline lookup yields CDR1 SGHNT and CDR2 YYREEE (reference sequence). CDR3 length: 17 amino acids. The J segment lost 1 base and the V segment lost 3 bases, leaving 12 bases of the junction unmatched. The CDR3 sequence is CASSSGQDLYHSYEQYF. The DNA of the CDR3 is TGTGCCAGCAGCTCGGGACAGGACCTATACCATTCCTACGAGCAGTACTTC.

CDR3 DNA: TGTGCCAGCAGTGAAAATGCGGGGTGGGGCACAGATACGCAGTATTTT. This sequence encodes CASSENAGWGTDTQYF. The chain recombines TRBV6-1 with TRBJ2-3; TRBD2 might be the D (6 bases). This CDR3 comprises 16 residues. Trimming took off 2 bases at V and 1 base at J, with 13 bases between the two ends. Germline V gene data show CDR1 as MNHNS and CDR2 as SASEGT.

The chain uses TRBV6-5 and TRBJ2-7; D perhaps matches TRBD1 (6 bases). Germline CDR1 reads MNHEY; CDR2 reads SVGAGI. The V end lost 5 bases, the J end lost 4 bases, and 15 bases lay between the germline ends. This CDR3 has 14 amino acids. The CDR3 region is CASSLTFQGYEQYF. CDR3 bases: TGTGCCAGCAGTCTAACATTTCAGGGGTACGAGCAGTACTTC.